This T cell receptor (beta chain) was sequenced for a study of blood T cell repertoires in COVID-19 (dated by TCRdb to about 2020). Describing the broader study: The collaborator samples originated in the United States, Italy and Spain and spanned the acute and convalescent phases of COVID-19. The samples were drawn from two sources: the first 160 participants of the ongoing ImmuneRACE study, and 1,000 to 1,500 subjects contributed by 6 global collaborators. Where HLA class I and class II types were available, the types were taken from metadata supplied by the sample provider, not from assay-based typing. The prospective study material was composed of cDNA or gDNA derived from T cells, B-cell-depleted T cells, or PBMCs. A freely available public database, intended as a resource for researchers studying the immune response to SARS-CoV-2, is where the repertoires were released. The dataset comprised deeply sampled blood TCRbeta repertoires from subjects exposed to, actively infected with, or recovered from COVID-19. The sample metadata nearly always contained a de-identified subject ID, COVID-19 status, age in years and sex. What the authors observed across the whole study: How much clinical and demographic metadata was included differed by source and by participant, and the metadata was provided uncurated.

TCRbeta CDR3 regions were amplified from genomic DNA by means of the immunoSEQ Assay, a bias-controlled multiplex PCR. Under the source paper's analysis protocol: Nucleated cell counts per sample were estimated from amplification of reference gene primers within the assay. Sequence reads were collapsed and filtered to measure the absolute abundance of every unique TCRbeta CDR3 rearrangement. For each sample, productive Simpson clonality was calculated as the square root of Simpson's diversity index over productive rearrangements. TCRdb stores this immuneACCESS table with in-frame sequences only. Part of the clones is absent; in the studies checked, under half of the shortfall reflects unresolved V genes, and no reason is known for the rest. V and J calls and clone size come straight from that table; D and trimming were deduced from the DNA. The sample profile shows hundreds of thousands of clones; 70% to 90% of them were found once. 12% of the sample goes to the ten largest clones.

Regarding this clone: It has no known antigen specificity. Base qualities are not recorded, but no much larger clone differs from it by a single base.

Samples from volunteer blood donors who had recovered from COVID-19 were contributed by a second Seattle source. Each collaborating institution followed its own protocols to collect whole blood in K2EDTA tubes. For TCRbeta analysis, collaborators shipped samples in one of three forms: frozen whole blood, isolated PBMCs, or DNA extracted from either of those sample types. Trimming at the junction amounts to 3 bases on V and 3 bases on J, and the germline ends lie 13 bases apart. Taken from cysteine to phenylalanine, the CDR3 has 16 residues. Just CDR3 DNA is preserved here, 48 bases in frame from base 1. CDR1 KGHDR and CDR2 SFDVKD were looked up in the germline V gene.

Rearrangement joined TRBV24-1 to TRBJ2-2; a tentative D match to TRBD1 spans 5 bases. The sequence was collected from a woman aged 18-29 years who had recovered from COVID-19. Source material: peripheral blood. The nucleotide sequence reads as follows: TGTGCCACCAGTGATGCGAGCAGGGCTCACACCGGGGAGCTGTTTTTT. Its product reads: CATSDASRAHTGELFF.